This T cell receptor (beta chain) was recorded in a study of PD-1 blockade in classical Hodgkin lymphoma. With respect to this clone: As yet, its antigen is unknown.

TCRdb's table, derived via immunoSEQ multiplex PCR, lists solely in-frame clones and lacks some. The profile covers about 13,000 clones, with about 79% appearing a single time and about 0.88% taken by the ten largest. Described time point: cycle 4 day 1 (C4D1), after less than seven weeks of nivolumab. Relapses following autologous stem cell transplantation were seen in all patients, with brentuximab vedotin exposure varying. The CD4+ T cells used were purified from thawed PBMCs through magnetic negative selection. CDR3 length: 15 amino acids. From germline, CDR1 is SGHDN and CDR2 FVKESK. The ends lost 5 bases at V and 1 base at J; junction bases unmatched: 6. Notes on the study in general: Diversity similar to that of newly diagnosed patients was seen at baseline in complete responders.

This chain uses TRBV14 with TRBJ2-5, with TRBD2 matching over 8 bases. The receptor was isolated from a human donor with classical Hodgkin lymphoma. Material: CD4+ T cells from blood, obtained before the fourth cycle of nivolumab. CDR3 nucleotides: TGTGCCAGCAGCTACCGGGGGGGGACCCAAGAGACCCAGTACTTC. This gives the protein CASSYRGGTQETQYF.